The source of this TCR beta chain is a study of OX40 agonist ivuxolimab in advanced cancers. Across the whole study: The drug used for patients, ivuxolimab, was an agonistic anti-OX40 (CD134) antibody. Study results and caveats: Expanded clones were, on average, more numerous among CD8+ T cells than CD4+.

The CDR3 has 16 amino acids. Trimming pared 2 bases from V and 0 bases from J, leaving 14 bases between. The germline CDR1 and CDR2 sequences are SGDLS and YYNGEE. Concerning this clone: Its specificity is unknown.

Libraries were prepared by immunoSEQ multiplex PCR; TCRdb keeps only in-frame clonotypes and omits some of them. The sample carries roughly 110,000 clones, 91% recorded once. With baseline, cycle 4 day 1, and cycle 7 day 1 as timepoints, blood was sampled. The origin of this receptor is an adult with an advanced solid tumor such as melanoma, head and neck, liver or kidney cancer. This chain links TRBV9 with TRBJ1-1; D is undetermined. The starting material was CD4+ or CD8+ T cells sorted from blood, obtained in a trial of the OX40 agonist ivuxolimab. The CDR3 loop is CASSVAMDGMNTEAFF. The CDR3 DNA reads TGTGCCAGCAGCGTGGCCATGGACGGAATGAACACTGAAGCTTTCTTT.